This TCR beta chain stems from a study of response to subunit inactivated influenza vaccine. Overall study results and limits: The authors suggested that every seasonal influenza vaccination recruits few new T cells.

CDR1 and CDR2 (germline): LNHNV, YYDKDF (reference sequence). The length of the CDR3 is 12 residues. V lost 4 bases, J lost 9 bases, and 9 bases lay in between. One entry per CDR3 protein, called by TCRdb with MiXCR from the RT-PCR reads. This sample has 650,000 to 800,000 distinct CDR3 sequences, with approximately 15% found just once. Remarks on this clonotype: Its target is unknown.

This specimen consisted of PBMCs from blood, obtained 14 to 15 days before vaccination. The rearrangement uses TRBV15 and TRBJ2-2, with D possibly matching TRBD2 (5 bases). The sequence was obtained from a man aged 50 or older who received an inactivated influenza vaccine. CDR3 coding DNA: TGTGCCACCAGCACTGGCGGGCGGGAGCTGTTTTTT. Translating gives CATSTGGRELFF.